These T cell receptor beta chains were read from a single sample in a study of PD-1 blockade in mismatch repair-deficient tumors. Some clones are missing from TCRdb's copy, which holds only in-frame ones; the method was immunoSEQ multiplex PCR. This sample carries under 95,000 clones, approximately 78% of them seen once, and the ten largest clones take less than 6.5%. The specimen was peripheral blood, collected 44 weeks after starting pembrolizumab. All receptors derive from an adult with mismatch repair-deficient cancer. Both conserved end residues are part of each CDR3. Fields, in order: D gene, V gene, J gene, clone size, CDR3 DNA, CDR3 protein. The D gene is left open where the match is weak. Only some rows state a clone size, as once, few, many or a class for expanded clones.

>TRBD2|TRBV19|TRBJ2-3|-
TGTGCCAGCCTGGGGACTAGCGTAAGGGGAGATACGCAGTATTTT
CASLGTSVRGDTQYF
>-|TRBV27|TRBJ2-6|few
TGTGCCAGCAGTTTCGCCGGTGGGGTAAGTGGGGCCAACGTCCTGACTTTC
CASSFAGGVSGANVLTF
>-|TRBV6-5|TRBJ2-7|once
TGTGCCAGCAGTTACTCGGATGGTAGGGGCAACGAGCAGTACTTC
CASSYSDGRGNEQYF
>TRBD2|TRBV7-3|TRBJ2-3|once
TGTGCCAGCAGCTTAGGACCGGGACTAGCGGCCACAGATACGCAGTATTTT
CASSLGPGLAATDTQYF
>-|TRBV15|TRBJ2-2|-
TGTGCCACCAGGAAGGGACTTTCCCCCGGGGAGCTGTTTTTT
CATRKGLSPGELFF
>-|TRBV7-9|TRBJ2-1|-
TGTGCCAGCGTTCAGGGGACGATTTACAATGAGCAGTTCTTC
CASVQGTIYNEQFF
>-|TRBV6-5|TRBJ1-1|-
TGTGCCAGCAGTTACTCATCTCGGGGGTACACTGAAGCTTTCTTT
CASSYSSRGYTEAFF
>-|TRBV10-3|TRBJ1-5|few
TGTGCCATCAGTGAGTCGCAGGGAGAGCCCCAGCATTTT
CAISESQGEPQHF
>TRBD1|TRBV18|TRBJ2-7|once
TGTGCCAGCTCACCCGGGACAGGTACCTACGAGCAGTACTTC
CASSPGTGTYEQYF
>-|TRBV7-8|TRBJ2-3|-
TGTGCCAGCAGCTCCCTCGGCTCAGAGAATACGCAGTATTTT
CASSSLGSENTQYF
>TRBD2|TRBV27|TRBJ2-3|-
TGTGCCAGCAGTTTAGGGGCGGGAGAAGGCACAGATACGCAGTATTTT
CASSLGAGEGTDTQYF
>-|TRBV18|TRBJ2-7|-
TGTGCCAGCTCACCATATGTAGAACAGAACTCCTACGAGCAGTACTTC
CASSPYVEQNSYEQYF
>-|TRBV4-2|TRBJ2-2|-
TGTGCCAGCAGCCACGGGGGAGCGGGCACCGGGGAGCTGTTTTTT
CASSHGGAGTGELFF
>TRBD2|TRBV5-1|TRBJ2-1|-
TGCGCCAGCAGCACCGGGACTAGCGGGTTATTCAATGAGCAGTTCTTC
CASSTGTSGLFNEQFF
>TRBD1|TRBV23-1|TRBJ1-3|few
TGCGCCAGCAGTCGTGGGGACAGGCTTTACTCTGGAAACACCATATATTTT
CASSRGDRLYSGNTIYF
>-|TRBV29-1|TRBJ1-1|once
TGCAGCGTTGACAGGGTATTTGGCACTGAAGCTTTCTTT
CSVDRVFGTEAFF
>TRBD2|TRBV7-6|TRBJ2-1|-
TGTGCCAGCAGCTACATACCCCGGACTAGCGGGAATCGCGCGGAGCAGTTCTTC
CASSYIPRTSGNRAEQFF
>TRBD1|TRBV9|TRBJ2-3|-
TGTGCCAGCAGCGACCCCCCGACAGGGGCGACAGATACGCAGTATTTT
CASSDPPTGATDTQYF
>-|TRBV5-1|TRBJ1-2|-
TGCGCCAGCAGCTTGAGCTCAGCGACGCCCTATGGCTACACCTTC
CASSLSSATPYGYTF
>TRBD1|TRBV6-1|TRBJ1-2|-
TGTGCCAGCAGTGCGGACAGGGGGTACAGAGGCTATGGCTACACCTTC
CASSADRGYRGYGYTF
>-|TRBV19|TRBJ2-1|few
TGTGCCAGTAGACTTCAGGGATTAAGGAATGAGCAGTTCTTC
CASRLQGLRNEQFF
>TRBD1|TRBV7-3|TRBJ1-2|-
TGTGCCAGCAGCCCGACAGGGGTTAACTATGGCTACACCTTC
CASSPTGVNYGYTF
>-|TRBV15|TRBJ2-3|-
TGTGCCACCAGCAGAGATTTGGGGGCTATAGATACGCAGTATTTT
CATSRDLGAIDTQYF
>TRBD1|TRBV6-5|TRBJ1-2|-
TGTGCCAGCAGTTCAGGGGGCTATGGCTACACCTTC
CASSSGGYGYTF
>-|TRBV18|TRBJ2-5|-
TGTGCCAGCTCACCCAAAACAACAACGTCCGTAGAGACCCAGTACTTC
CASSPKTTTSVETQYF
>-|TRBV7-9|TRBJ1-4|-
TGTGCCAGCAGCTCGGGGCTAATTGAAAAACTGTTTTTT
CASSSGLIEKLFF
>-|TRBV7-6|TRBJ2-1|-
TGTGCCAGCAGCTTATACCAGGGCGGGACAAACTACAATGAGCAGTTCTTC
CASSLYQGGTNYNEQFF
>TRBD2|TRBV13|TRBJ2-7|few
TGTGCCAGCAGCTTCGGAGGACTAGCGGGAGGGCCTTACCCCTACGAGCAGTACTTC
CASSFGGLAGGPYPYEQYF
>TRBD2|TRBV29-1|TRBJ2-7|-
TGCAGGGGGCGGGAGGATAGTTCCTACGAGCAGTACTTC
CRGREDSSYEQYF
>-|TRBV6-1|TRBJ1-5|-
TGTGCCAGCAGTGAAGGGTGGGCCCAGGGCAATCAGCCCCAGCATTTT
CASSEGWAQGNQPQHF
>-|TRBV13|TRBJ2-4|-
TGTGCCAGCAGAACTAATCAGGGGGCCAAAAACATTCAGTACTTC
CASRTNQGAKNIQYF
>TRBD1|TRBV9|TRBJ2-7|-
TGTGCCAGCAGCTGGGGGACAGTCTCCTACGAGCAGTACTTC
CASSWGTVSYEQYF
>-|TRBV5-1|TRBJ2-3|-
TGCGCCAGCAGCTTGTTGGAGGCCACAGATACGCAGTATTTT
CASSLLEATDTQYF
>TRBD1|TRBV7-8|TRBJ1-5|-
TGTGCCAGCAGCTTATTACAGGGGGCTCGGCAGCCCCAGCATTTT
CASSLLQGARQPQHF
>-|TRBV11-2|TRBJ1-2|few
TGTGCCAGCAGCTCAGGGAATTACTATGGCTACACCTTC
CASSSGNYYGYTF
>-|TRBV4-2|TRBJ2-7|-
TGTGCCAGCAGCTTAGTTTCTGGGGCGGGCGAGCAGTACTTC
CASSLVSGAGEQYF
>TRBD2|TRBV5-1|TRBJ2-3|-
TGCGCCAGCACCCTCCTTGGCGGGAGGGAAGATACGCAGTATTTT
CASTLLGGREDTQYF
>-|TRBV7-2|TRBJ1-1|-
TGTGCCAGCAGCTTAGCGGGGACCCCTGAAGCTTTCTTT
CASSLAGTPEAFF
>TRBD2|TRBV6-5|TRBJ2-7|few
TGTGCCAGCAGTTACTCCGGGACTAGCTCCTACGAGCAGTACTTC
CASSYSGTSSYEQYF
>TRBD2|TRBV5-1|TRBJ2-7|medium-sized
TGCGCCAGCAGCACTCTAGCGGGAAGCTCCTACGAGCAGTACTTC
CASSTLAGSSYEQYF
>TRBD1|TRBV11-2|TRBJ2-4|-
TGTGCCAGCAGCCCCGACAGGGGAGACATTCAGTACTTC
CASSPDRGDIQYF
>TRBD1|TRBV11-2|TRBJ1-2|once
TGTGCCAGCAGCCAAGGACAGGCAATCTATGGCTACACCTTC
CASSQGQAIYGYTF
>-|TRBV19|TRBJ2-2|once
TGTGCCAGTAGTAAACTAGGACTGGGCACCGGGGAGCTGTTTTTT
CASSKLGLGTGELFF
>-|TRBV11-2|TRBJ2-7|-
TGTGCCAGCAGCTTGCAGTTAGTATACGAGCAGTACTTC
CASSLQLVYEQYF
>TRBD2|TRBV7-9|TRBJ2-7|-
TGTGCCAGCAGCTTAGCTAGCGGGAGGGCCTACGAGCAGTACTTC
CASSLASGRAYEQYF
>-|TRBV27|TRBJ1-5|few
TGTGCCAGCAGTGCCATCAATCAGCCCCAGCATTTT
CASSAINQPQHF
>-|TRBV15|TRBJ2-7|once
TGCGCCACCAGCAGAGATCGCGGGGCCTACGAGCAGTACTTC
CATSRDRGAYEQYF
>-|TRBV29-1|TRBJ2-1|-
TGCAGCGTTGAAGATCGGGGGCCGGGGCAGTTCTTC
CSVEDRGPGQFF
>-|TRBV10-3|TRBJ2-6|-
TGTGCCACCCCAGGCACTGGGGCCAACGTCCTGACTTTC
CATPGTGANVLTF
>-|TRBV6-6|TRBJ1-1|-
TGTGCCAGCAGTGCGACTGCTGAAGCTTTCTTT
CASSATAEAFF
>-|TRBV27|TRBJ2-7|-
TGTGCCAGCAGGCCGGGACGGGCCTACGAGCAGTACTTC
CASRPGRAYEQYF
>TRBD1|TRBV5-6|TRBJ1-2|once
TGTGCCAGCAGCTCAGGGGGACGGGCCTATGGCTACACCTTC
CASSSGGRAYGYTF
>TRBD1|TRBV5-1|TRBJ1-1|-
TGCGCCAGCAGCCGACTCGGGACAGGGGCCCTCGCTTTCTTT
CASSRLGTGALAFF
>TRBD1|TRBV7-3|TRBJ2-5|few
TGTGCCAGCAGCGCGACAGGGTTAGAGACCCAGTACTTC
CASSATGLETQYF
>-|TRBV5-5|TRBJ1-2|-
TGTGCCAGCAGCTTGGTTCAGGGTAATGGCTACACCTTC
CASSLVQGNGYTF